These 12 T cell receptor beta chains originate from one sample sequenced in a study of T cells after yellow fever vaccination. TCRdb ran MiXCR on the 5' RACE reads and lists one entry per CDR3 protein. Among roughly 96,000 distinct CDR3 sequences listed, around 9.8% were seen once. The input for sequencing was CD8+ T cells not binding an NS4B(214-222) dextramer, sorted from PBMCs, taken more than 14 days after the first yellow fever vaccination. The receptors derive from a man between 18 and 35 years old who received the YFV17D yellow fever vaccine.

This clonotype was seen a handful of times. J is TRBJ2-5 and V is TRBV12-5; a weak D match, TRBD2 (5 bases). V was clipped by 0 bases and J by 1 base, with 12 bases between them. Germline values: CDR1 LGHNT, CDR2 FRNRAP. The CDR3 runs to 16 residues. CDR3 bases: TGTGCTAGTGGTTTGGTGAGCGGCAGAACCCAAGAGACCCAGTACTTC. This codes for CASGLVSGRTQETQYF.

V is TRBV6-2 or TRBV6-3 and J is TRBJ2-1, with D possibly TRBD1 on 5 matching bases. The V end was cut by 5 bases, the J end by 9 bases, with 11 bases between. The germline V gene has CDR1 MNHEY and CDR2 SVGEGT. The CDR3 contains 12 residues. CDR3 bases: TGTGCCAGCAGTCGGACGACAGCTGAGCAGTTCTTC. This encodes CASSRTTAEQFF.

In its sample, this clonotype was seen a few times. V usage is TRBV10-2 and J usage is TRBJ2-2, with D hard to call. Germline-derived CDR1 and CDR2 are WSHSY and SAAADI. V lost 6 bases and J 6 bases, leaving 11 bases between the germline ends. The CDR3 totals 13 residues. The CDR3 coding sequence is TGCGCCAGCAGGACCGCGCACGCCGGGGAGCTGTTTTTT. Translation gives CASRTAHAGELFF.

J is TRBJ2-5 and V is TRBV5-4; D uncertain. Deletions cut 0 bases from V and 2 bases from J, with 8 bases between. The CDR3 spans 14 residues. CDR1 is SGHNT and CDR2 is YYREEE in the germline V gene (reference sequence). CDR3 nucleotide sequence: TGTGCCAGCAGCTTGGCGACGAATCAAGAGACCCAGTACTTC. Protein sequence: CASSLATNQETQYF. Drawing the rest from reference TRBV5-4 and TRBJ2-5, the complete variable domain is ETGVTQSPTHLIKTRGQQVTLRCSSQSGHNTVSWYQQALGQGPQFIFQYYREEENGRGNFPPRFSGLQFPNYSSELNVNALELDDSALYLCASSLATNQETQYFGPGTRLLVL.

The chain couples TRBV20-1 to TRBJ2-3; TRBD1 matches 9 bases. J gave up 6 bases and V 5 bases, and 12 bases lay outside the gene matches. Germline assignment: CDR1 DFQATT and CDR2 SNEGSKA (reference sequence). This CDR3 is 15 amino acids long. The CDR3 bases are TGCAGTGCTCGGGGACAGGGCGATACGGAGGATACGCAGTATTTT. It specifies CSARGQGDTEDTQYF.

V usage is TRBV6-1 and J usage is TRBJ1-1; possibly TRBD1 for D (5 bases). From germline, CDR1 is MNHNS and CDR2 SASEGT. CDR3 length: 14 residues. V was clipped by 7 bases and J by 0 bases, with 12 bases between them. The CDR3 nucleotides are TGTGCCAGCACCACCCCAGGGATGAACACTGAAGCTTTCTTT. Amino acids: CASTTPGMNTEAFF.

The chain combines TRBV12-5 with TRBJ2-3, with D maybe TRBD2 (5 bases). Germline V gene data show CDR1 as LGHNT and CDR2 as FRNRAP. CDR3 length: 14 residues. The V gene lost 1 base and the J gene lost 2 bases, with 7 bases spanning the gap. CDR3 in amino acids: CASGLAGFTDTQYF. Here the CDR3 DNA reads TGTGCTAGTGGTTTGGCGGGGTTCACAGATACGCAGTATTTT.

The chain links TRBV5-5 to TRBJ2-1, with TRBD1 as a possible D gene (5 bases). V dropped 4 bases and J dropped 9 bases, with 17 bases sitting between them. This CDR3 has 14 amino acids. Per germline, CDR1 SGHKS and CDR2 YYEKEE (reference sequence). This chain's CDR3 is CASSLRLFQGEQFF. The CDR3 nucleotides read TGTGCCAGCAGCCTAAGGCTTTTCCAGGGTGAGCAGTTCTTC.

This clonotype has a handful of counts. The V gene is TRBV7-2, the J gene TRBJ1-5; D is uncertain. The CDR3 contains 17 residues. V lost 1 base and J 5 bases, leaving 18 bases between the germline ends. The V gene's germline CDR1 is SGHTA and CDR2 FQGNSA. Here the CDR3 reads CASSLGPPAGYYQPQHF. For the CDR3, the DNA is TGTGCCAGCAGCTTAGGGCCCCCCGCCGGGTACTATCAGCCCCAGCATTTT.

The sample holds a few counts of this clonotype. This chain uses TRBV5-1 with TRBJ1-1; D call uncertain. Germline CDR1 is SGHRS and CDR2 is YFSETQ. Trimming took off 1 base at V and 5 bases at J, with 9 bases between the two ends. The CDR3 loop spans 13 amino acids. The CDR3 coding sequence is TGCGCCAGCAGCTTGTACGGGATTACTGAAGCTTTCTTT. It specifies CASSLYGITEAFF.

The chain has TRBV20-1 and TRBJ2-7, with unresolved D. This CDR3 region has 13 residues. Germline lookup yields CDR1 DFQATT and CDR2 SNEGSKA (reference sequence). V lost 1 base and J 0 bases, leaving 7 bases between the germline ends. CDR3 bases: TGCAGTGCTAGAGGACCGGACTCCTACGAGCAGTACTTC. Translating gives CSARGPDSYEQYF.

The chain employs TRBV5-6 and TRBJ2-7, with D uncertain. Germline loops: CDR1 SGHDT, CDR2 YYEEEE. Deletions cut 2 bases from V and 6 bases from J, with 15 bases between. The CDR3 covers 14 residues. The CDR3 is CASSLGLRNFEQYF. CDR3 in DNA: TGTGCCAGCAGCTTAGGGCTTCGGAATTTCGAGCAGTACTTC. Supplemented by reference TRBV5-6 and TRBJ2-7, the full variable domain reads DAGVTQSPTHLIKTRGQQVTLRCSPKSGHDTVSWYQQALGQGPQFIFQYYEEEERQRGNFPDRFSGHQFPNYSSELNVNALLLGDSALYLCASSLGLRNFEQYFGPGTRLTVT.